What follows are 18 T cell receptor beta chains derived from one specimen sequenced in a study of T cell repertoires in cytomegalovirus infection. In TCRdb, the reads were re-called with MiXCR into one record per CDR3 protein. Counted here are about 160,000 distinct CDR3 sequences, more than 15% occurring once; the ten biggest clones make up approximately 18%. Material: CD8+ T cells from PBMCs. The receptors were gathered from a human donor in good health (CMV status not recorded). Some clones in this sample may be carry-over from other donors' samples.

There are a few counts of this clonotype. This CDR3 is CASSLPAASSYNEQFF. CDR3 sequence (DNA): TGTGCCAGCAGCTTACCGGCTGCAAGCTCCTACAATGAGCAGTTCTTC. The chain couples TRBV11-2 to TRBJ2-1; no reliable D call. The V gene lost 2 bases and the J gene lost 0 bases, with 11 bases spanning the gap. This CDR3 comprises 16 residues. Germline CDR1 reads SGHAT; CDR2 reads FQNNGV.

V gene TRBV7-2 combines with J gene TRBJ2-2, with 9 bases fitting TRBD2. Germline assignment: CDR1 SGHTA and CDR2 FQGNSA. J was trimmed by 1 base and V by 1 base; bases with no gene match: 1. The CDR3 extends over 16 amino acids. Written as DNA, the CDR3 is TGTGCCAGCAGCTTAGAACTAGCGGGGAACACCGGGGAGCTGTTTTTT. This sequence encodes CASSLELAGNTGELFF.

The rearrangement joins TRBV29-1 to TRBJ2-5; possible D gene TRBD2, 5 bases. Germline V gene lookup returns CDR1 SQVTM and CDR2 ANQGSEA. V was trimmed by 4 bases and J by 5 bases, leaving 17 bases between them. This CDR3 is built from 14 residues. The CDR3 coding sequence is TGCAGCGTTGTAGAAGCGGCTAGGAGGGAGACCCAGTACTTC. This sequence encodes CSVVEAARRETQYF.

By share of the sample, this clonotype is medium-sized. The chain combines TRBV29-1 with TRBJ2-1; 8 positions match TRBD2. Germline-derived CDR1 and CDR2 are SQVTM and ANQGSEA. There are 17 residues in the CDR3. The V segment lost 0 bases and the J segment 2 bases; nucleotides outside the gene matches: 9. The CDR3 protein is CSVEDYSGVGTYNEQFF. The CDR3 coding sequence is TGCAGCGTTGAAGATTATAGCGGGGTGGGTACCTACAATGAGCAGTTCTTC.

This clonotype was seen more than once but under ten times. The V gene is TRBV19, the J gene TRBJ1-1; 7 nucleotides match TRBD1. The germline gives CDR1 LNHDA, CDR2 SQIVND (reference sequence). There are 13 residues in the CDR3. V gave up 9 bases and J gave up 1 base; unmatched junction bases: 5. The CDR3 sequence is CASAQGPNTEAFF. CDR3 in DNA: TGTGCCAGCGCACAGGGGCCGAACACTGAAGCTTTCTTT.

This chain connects TRBV6-1 to TRBJ2-7, with TRBD2 matching over 10 bases. The germline CDR1 and CDR2 sequences are MNHNS and SASEGT. Germline trimming cut 7 bases from V and 3 bases from J; bases unmatched to any gene: 12. The CDR3 is 16 amino acids. CDR3 amino acids: CASKHSWLAGDYEQYF. The CDR3 nucleotides read TGTGCCAGCAAACACTCTTGGCTAGCGGGGGACTACGAGCAGTACTTC.

This clonotype was seen a handful of times. V gene TRBV11-2 combines with J gene TRBJ2-3, with 10 nucleotides matching TRBD2. Per the germline V gene, CDR1 is SGHAT and CDR2 is FQNNGV. Losses at the gene ends were 2 bases for V and 3 bases for J; bases not matched to a gene: 5. This CDR3 spans 16 amino acids. CDR3 DNA: TGTGCCAGCAGCTTACGGGGAGCGGGGGGGACAGATACGCAGTATTTT. Translated: CASSLRGAGGTDTQYF.

This clonotype was counted between two and nine times. V usage is TRBV6-8 and J usage is TRBJ2-7; TRBD2 is a possible D gene (5 bases). The CDR3 totals 13 residues. V shed 5 bases and J shed 3 bases, with 11 bases lying between them. The V gene's germline CDR1 is MNHGY and CDR2 SAAAGT. DNA for the CDR3: TGTGCCAGCAGTCCGGGGATTCGCTACGAGCAGTACTTC. Residues: CASSPGIRYEQYF.

The V and J genes are TRBV20-1 and TRBJ1-1; a possible D gene is TRBD1 (5 bases). CDR1 is DFQATT and CDR2 is SNEGSKA in the germline V gene (reference sequence). Trimming removed 4 bases from V and 1 base from J, with 7 bases in between. This CDR3 has 12 residues. The CDR3 DNA is TGCAGTGCTACGGGGACGAACACTGAAGCTTTCTTT. Its translation: CSATGTNTEAFF.

The V gene is TRBV4-2, the J gene TRBJ1-5; TRBD1 might be the D (6 bases). The CDR3 runs to 13 residues. Germline V lookup: CDR1 LGHNA, CDR2 YNFKEQ. The V end was cut by 2 bases, the J end by 5 bases, with 7 bases between. This CDR3 is CASSQNRDQPQHF. The CDR3, as DNA: TGTGCCAGCAGCCAAAACAGGGATCAGCCCCAGCATTTT.

This clonotype was found a few times. This rearrangement joins TRBV7-9 to TRBJ1-4; D not resolved. CDR1 is SEHNR and CDR2 is FQNEAQ in the germline V gene (reference sequence). CDR3 size: 15 residues. Deletions cut 7 bases from V and 3 bases from J, with 15 bases between. The CDR3 protein is CASTLLPGANEKLFF. CDR3 coding DNA: TGTGCCAGCACGCTACTGCCGGGAGCTAATGAAAAACTGTTTTTT.

This clonotype was observed a handful of times. This sequence joins TRBV11-2 and TRBJ2-7; D call uncertain. The CDR3 is 13 residues long. Per germline, CDR1 SGHAT and CDR2 FQNNGV. The V and J ends lost 0 bases and 0 bases respectively, with 3 bases between them. CDR3 region: CASSLDRSYEQYF. The CDR3 DNA reads as TGTGCCAGCAGCTTAGATCGCTCCTACGAGCAGTACTTC.

This clonotype was counted only a few times. The J gene is TRBJ1-4, the V gene TRBV11-2; no clear D. With 5 bases removed from V and 1 base from J, the gap between germline ends came to 11 bases. Germline V gene sequence: CDR1 SGHAT, CDR2 FQNNGV. The CDR3 runs 15 residues. In nucleotides, the CDR3 is TGTGCCAGCAGCCCGGCCCTCCGAACTAATGAAAAACTGTTTTTT. This encodes CASSPALRTNEKLFF.

In its sample, this clonotype was seen a few times. The chain links TRBV10-2 to TRBJ2-1; the D is unclear. The CDR3 is 13 amino acids. Per germline, CDR1 WSHSY and CDR2 SAAADI. V was pared by 3 bases and J by 3 bases, with 6 bases between. CDR3 region: CASSDQHYNEQFF. The CDR3 coding sequence is TGCGCCAGCAGTGACCAGCACTACAATGAGCAGTTCTTC.

The V and J genes are TRBV7-8 and TRBJ1-3, with 7 bases that match TRBD1. This CDR3 region has 15 residues. Germline assignment: CDR1 SGHVS and CDR2 FQNEAQ. The V gene end was trimmed by 6 bases and the J gene end by 2 bases; junction bases not matched to a gene: 7. As DNA, the CDR3 is TGTGCCAGCAGTGTAGGGGGCGGTCCTGGAAACACCATATATTTT. The encoded protein is CASSVGGGPGNTIYF. The full variable domain, with the rest looked up from reference TRBV7-8 and TRBJ1-3, is GAGVSQSPRYKVAKRGQDVALRCDPISGHVSLFWYQQALGQGPEFLTYFQNEAQLDKSGLPSDRFFAERPEGSVSTLKIQRTQQEDSAVYLCASSVGGGPGNTIYFGEGSWLTVV.

This clonotype was picked up many times. This chain's CDR3 is CASSLGGGPYNEQFF. CDR3 nucleotide sequence: TGTGCCAGCAGCTTAGGAGGGGGTCCCTACAATGAGCAGTTCTTC. The chain recombines TRBV7-2 with TRBJ2-1; a weak D match, TRBD1 (6 bases). Germline V gene sequence: CDR1 SGHTA, CDR2 FQGNSA. The CDR3 has 15 amino acids. V lost 1 base to trimming and J lost 2 bases, with 9 bases between them.

This clonotype was counted between two and nine times. The chain combines TRBV29-1 with TRBJ2-1; D may be TRBD1 or TRBD2 (6 bases each). This CDR3 has 14 amino acids. Germline values: CDR1 SQVTM, CDR2 ANQGSEA. The CDR3 nucleotides read TGCACCCTGACTAGGGGGAATACCTACAATGAGCAGTTCTTC. Translated: CTLTRGNTYNEQFF.

V and J are TRBV7-9 and TRBJ2-5, with TRBD2 matching 10 bases. CDR3 length: 16 amino acids. V trimming: 6 bases; J trimming: 4 bases; junction bases outside the gene matches: 11. CDR1 is SEHNR and CDR2 is FQNEAQ in the germline V gene (reference sequence). The CDR3 protein is CASRGASGRARETQYF. The CDR3 nucleotides are TGTGCCAGCAGGGGAGCTAGCGGGAGAGCAAGAGAGACCCAGTACTTC. The whole variable domain, remainder taken from reference TRBV7-9 and TRBJ2-5, is DTGVSQNPRHKITKRGQNVTFRCDPISEHNRLYWYRQTLGQGPEFLTYFQNEAQLEKSRLLSDRFSAERPKGSFSTLEIQRTEQGDSAMYLCASRGASGRARETQYFGPGTRLLVL.